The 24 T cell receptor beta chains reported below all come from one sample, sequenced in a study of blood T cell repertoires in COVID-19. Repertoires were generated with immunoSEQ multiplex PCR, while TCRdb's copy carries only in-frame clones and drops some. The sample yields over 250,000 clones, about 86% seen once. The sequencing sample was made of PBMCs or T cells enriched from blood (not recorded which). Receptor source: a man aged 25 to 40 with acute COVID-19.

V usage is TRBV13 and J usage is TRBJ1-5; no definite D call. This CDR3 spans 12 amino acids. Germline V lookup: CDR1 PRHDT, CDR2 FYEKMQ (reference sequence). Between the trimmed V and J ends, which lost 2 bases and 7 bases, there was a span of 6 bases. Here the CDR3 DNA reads TGTGCCAGCAGCTTACATAGCCAGCCCCAGCATTTT. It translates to CASSLHSQPQHF.

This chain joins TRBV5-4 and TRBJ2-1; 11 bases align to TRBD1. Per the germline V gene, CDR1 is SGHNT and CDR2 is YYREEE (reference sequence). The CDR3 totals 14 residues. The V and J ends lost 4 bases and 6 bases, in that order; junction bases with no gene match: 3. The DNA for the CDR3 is TGTGCCAGCAGCCGGGACAGGGGGGCCAATGAGCAGTTCTTC. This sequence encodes CASSRDRGANEQFF.

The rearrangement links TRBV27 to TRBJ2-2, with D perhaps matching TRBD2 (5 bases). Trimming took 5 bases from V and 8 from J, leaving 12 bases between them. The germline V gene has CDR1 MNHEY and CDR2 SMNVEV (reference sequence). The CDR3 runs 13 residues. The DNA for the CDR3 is TGTGCCAGCAGTCCCAGGCCGGGGGGGGAGCTGTTTTTT. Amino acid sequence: CASSPRPGGELFF.

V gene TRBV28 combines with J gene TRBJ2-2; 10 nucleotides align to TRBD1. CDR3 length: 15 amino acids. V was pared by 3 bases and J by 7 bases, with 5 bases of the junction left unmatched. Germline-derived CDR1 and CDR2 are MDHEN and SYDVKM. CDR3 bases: TGTGCCAGCAGTTTCCGGGACAGGGGTAACGGGGAGCTGTTTTTT. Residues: CASSFRDRGNGELFF.

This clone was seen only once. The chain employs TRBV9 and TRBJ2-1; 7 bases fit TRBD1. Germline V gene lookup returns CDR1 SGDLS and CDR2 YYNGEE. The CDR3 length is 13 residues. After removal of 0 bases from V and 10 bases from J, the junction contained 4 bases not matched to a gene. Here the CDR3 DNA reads TGTGCCAGCAGCGTAGTACAGGGGTGGGAGCAGTTCTTC. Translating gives CASSVVQGWEQFF.

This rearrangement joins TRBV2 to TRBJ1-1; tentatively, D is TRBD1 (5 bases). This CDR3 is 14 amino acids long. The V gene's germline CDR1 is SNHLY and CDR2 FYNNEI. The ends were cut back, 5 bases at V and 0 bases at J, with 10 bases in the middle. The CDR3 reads CASSRQRVNTEAFF. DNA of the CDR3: TGTGCCAGCAGTAGACAGCGGGTGAACACTGAAGCTTTCTTT.

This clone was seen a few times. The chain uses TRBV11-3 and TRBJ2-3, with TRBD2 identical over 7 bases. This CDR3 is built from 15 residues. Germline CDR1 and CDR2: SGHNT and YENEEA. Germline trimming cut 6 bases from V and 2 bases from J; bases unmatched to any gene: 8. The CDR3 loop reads CASSQGSGVTDTQYF. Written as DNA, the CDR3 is TGTGCCAGCAGTCAAGGCAGCGGGGTCACAGATACGCAGTATTTT.

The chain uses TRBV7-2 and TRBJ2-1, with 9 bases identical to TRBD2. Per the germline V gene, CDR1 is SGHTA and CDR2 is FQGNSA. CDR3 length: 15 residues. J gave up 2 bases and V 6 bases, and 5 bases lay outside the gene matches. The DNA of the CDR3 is TGTGCCAGCAGTATAGCGGGAGCCGCCTACAATGAGCAGTTCTTC. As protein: CASSIAGAAYNEQFF.

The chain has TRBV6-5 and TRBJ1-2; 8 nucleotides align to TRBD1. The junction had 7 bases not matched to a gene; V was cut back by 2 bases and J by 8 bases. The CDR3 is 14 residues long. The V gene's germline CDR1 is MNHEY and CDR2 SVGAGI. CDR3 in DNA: TGTGCCAGCAGTTACACCGACAGGGGTCCCGGCTACACCTTC. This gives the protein CASSYTDRGPGYTF.

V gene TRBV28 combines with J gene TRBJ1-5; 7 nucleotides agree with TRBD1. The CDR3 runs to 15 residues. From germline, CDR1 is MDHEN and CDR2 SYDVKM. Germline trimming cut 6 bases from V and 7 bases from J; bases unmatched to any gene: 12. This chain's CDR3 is CASREGQRRNQPQHF. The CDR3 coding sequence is TGTGCCAGCAGGGAGGGACAGCGAAGGAACCAGCCCCAGCATTTT.

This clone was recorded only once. In nucleotides, the CDR3 is TGTGCCACCAGTGGGGTTCAGGGATCGAACACCGGGGAGCTGTTTTTT. Its translation is CATSGVQGSNTGELFF. J is TRBJ2-2 and V is TRBV24-1, with D maybe TRBD1 (5 bases). CDR3 length: 16 amino acids. Trimming removed 5 bases from V and 0 bases from J, with 12 bases in between. Per germline, CDR1 KGHDR and CDR2 SFDVKD.

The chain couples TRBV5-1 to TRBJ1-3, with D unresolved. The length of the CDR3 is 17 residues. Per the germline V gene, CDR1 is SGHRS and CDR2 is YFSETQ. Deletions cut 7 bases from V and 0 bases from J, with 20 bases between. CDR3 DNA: TGCGCCAGCCGGACGGAGGAGAGAACCCTCTCTGGAAACACCATATATTTT. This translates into CASRTEERTLSGNTIYF.

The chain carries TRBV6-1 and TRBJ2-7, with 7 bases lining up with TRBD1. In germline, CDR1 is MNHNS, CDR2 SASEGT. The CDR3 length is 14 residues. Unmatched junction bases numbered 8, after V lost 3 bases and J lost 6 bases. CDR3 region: CASSEADRVGEQYV. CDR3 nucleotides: TGTGCCAGCAGTGAGGCCGACAGGGTGGGCGAGCAGTACGTC.

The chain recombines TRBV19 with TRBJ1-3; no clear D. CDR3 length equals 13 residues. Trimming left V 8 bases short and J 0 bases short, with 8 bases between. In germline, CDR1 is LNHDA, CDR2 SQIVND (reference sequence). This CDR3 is CASSRSSGNTIYF. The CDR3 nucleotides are TGTGCCAGTTCCAGAAGCTCTGGAAACACCATATATTTT.

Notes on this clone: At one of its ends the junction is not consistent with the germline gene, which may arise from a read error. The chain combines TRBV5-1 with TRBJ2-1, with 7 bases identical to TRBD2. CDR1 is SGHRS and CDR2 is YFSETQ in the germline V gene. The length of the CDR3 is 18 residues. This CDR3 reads CASSRIPQQGLGSNEQFF. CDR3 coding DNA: TGTGCCAGCAGCCGGATCCCCCAACAAGGACTAGGTAGCAATGAGCAGTTCTTC.

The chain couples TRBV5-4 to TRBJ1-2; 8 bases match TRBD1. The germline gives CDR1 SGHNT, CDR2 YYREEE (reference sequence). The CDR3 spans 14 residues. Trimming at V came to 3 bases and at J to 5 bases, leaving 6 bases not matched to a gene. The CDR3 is CASSSDRAEYGYTF. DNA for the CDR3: TGTGCCAGCAGCTCGGACAGGGCTGAATATGGCTACACCTTC. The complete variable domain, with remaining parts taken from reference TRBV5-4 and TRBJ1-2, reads ETGVTQSPTHLIKTRGQQVTLRCSSQSGHNTVSWYQQALGQGPQFIFQYYREEENGRGNFPPRFSGLQFPNYSSELNVNALELDDSALYLCASSSDRAEYGYTFGSGTRLTVV.

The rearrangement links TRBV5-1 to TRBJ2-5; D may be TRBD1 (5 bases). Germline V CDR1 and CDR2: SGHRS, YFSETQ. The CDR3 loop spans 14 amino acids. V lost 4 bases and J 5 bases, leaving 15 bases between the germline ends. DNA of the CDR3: TGCGCCAGCAGCCCGGCGGCAGGGTTCGAGACCCAGTACTTC. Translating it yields CASSPAAGFETQYF.

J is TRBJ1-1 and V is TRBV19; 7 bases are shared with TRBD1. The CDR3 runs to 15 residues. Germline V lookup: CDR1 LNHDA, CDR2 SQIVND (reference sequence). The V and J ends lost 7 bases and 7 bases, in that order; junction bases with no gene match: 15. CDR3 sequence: CASTRRKHRDSEAFF. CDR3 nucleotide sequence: TGTGCCAGTACCCGACGAAAGCACCGGGACAGTGAAGCTTTCTTT.

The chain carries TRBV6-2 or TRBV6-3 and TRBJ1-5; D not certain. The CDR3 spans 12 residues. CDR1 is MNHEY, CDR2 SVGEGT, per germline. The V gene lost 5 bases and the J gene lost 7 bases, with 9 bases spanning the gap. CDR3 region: CASSAQEQPQHF. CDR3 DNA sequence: TGTGCCAGCAGTGCCCAGGAACAGCCCCAGCATTTT.

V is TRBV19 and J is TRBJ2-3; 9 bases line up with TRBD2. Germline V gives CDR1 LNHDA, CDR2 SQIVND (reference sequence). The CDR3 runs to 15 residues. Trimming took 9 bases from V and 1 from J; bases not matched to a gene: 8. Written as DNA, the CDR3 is TGTGCCAGCCGAAAAAGACTAGCGGGCACAGATACGCAGTATTTT. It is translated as CASRKRLAGTDTQYF.

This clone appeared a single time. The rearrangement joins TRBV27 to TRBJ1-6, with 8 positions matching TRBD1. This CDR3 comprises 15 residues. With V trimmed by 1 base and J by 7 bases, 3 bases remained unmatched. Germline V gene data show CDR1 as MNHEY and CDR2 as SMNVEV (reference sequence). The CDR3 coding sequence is TGTGCCAGCAGTTTATTCAGGGGGCGAAATTCACCCCTCCACTTT. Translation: CASSLFRGRNSPLHF.

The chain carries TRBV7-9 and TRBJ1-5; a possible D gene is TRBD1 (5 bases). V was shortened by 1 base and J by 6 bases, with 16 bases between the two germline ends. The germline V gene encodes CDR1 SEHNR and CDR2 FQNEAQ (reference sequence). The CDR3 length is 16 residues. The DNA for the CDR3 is TGTGCCAGCAGCTTAGAATTGCAGGGAGGAATTCAGCCCCAGCATTTT. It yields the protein CASSLELQGGIQPQHF.

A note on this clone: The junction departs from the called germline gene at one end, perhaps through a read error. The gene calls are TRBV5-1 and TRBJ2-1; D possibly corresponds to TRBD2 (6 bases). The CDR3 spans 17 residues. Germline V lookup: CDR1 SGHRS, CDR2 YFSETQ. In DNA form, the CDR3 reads TGTGCCAGCAGCTCACAACCGCGGGACCTTCAACGCAATGAGCAGTTCTTC. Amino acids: CASSSQPRDLQRNEQFF.

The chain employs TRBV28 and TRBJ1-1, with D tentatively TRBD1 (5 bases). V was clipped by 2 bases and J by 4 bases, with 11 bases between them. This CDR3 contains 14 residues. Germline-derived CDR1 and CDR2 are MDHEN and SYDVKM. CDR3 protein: CASSLGAGATEAFF. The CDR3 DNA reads TGTGCCAGCAGTTTAGGGGCCGGAGCCACTGAAGCTTTCTTT.